Detailed here is one TCR beta chain. The antigen remains undetermined. Cultured CD4+ T cell DNA underwent sequencing with the Oncomine TCR Beta short-read assay. TCRdb called the PCR reads again in MiXCR, with one record for every CDR3 protein. The repertoire holds roughly 13,000 distinct CDR3 sequences, with just under 65% as singletons. The treatment is: roughly nine-day PBMC culture with coronavirus spike peptide pools or control peptides (ViraFEST assay). Half the medium was exchanged for fresh IL-2 medium on days 3 and 7. This sample was taken from a study of vaccination and CD4 T cells after COVID-19. At the level of the study: Blood was drawn a median about 75 days post second dose, range 14 to 241. Stimulation of cells relied on overlapping spike peptides derived from SARS-CoV-2, HCoV-NL63, HCoV-OC43 and HCoV-229E.

V was trimmed by 1 base and J by 4 bases, leaving 16 bases between them. The V gene's germline CDR1 is LNHDA and CDR2 SQIVND (reference sequence). The CDR3 covers 16 residues. Study observations and caveats: The study found that a median about 88% of reactive clones in convalescent patients appeared only post-vaccination.

The clonotype comes from a human donor who had recovered from COVID-19. The material sequenced was CD4+ T cells from blood, cultured in vitro. This chain links TRBV19 with TRBJ1-1; possibly TRBD1 for D (5 bases). The CDR3 here is CASSIALGGGSTEAFF. CDR3 sequence (DNA): TGTGCCAGTAGTATAGCCCTCGGGGGAGGGAGCACTGAAGCTTTCTTT. Complete variable domain (other parts from reference TRBV19 and TRBJ1-1): DGGITQSPKYLFRKEGQNVTLSCEQNLNHDAMYWYRQDPGQGLRLIYYSQIVNDFQKGDIAEGYSVSREKKESFPLTVTSAQKNPTAFYLCASSIALGGGSTEAFFGQGTRLTVV.